One sample yielded the 16 T cell receptor beta chains listed below, sequenced in a study of blood T cell repertoires in COVID-19. The method was immunoSEQ multiplex PCR; TCRdb's version includes in-frame clones alone and lacks a portion of them. Here the sample spans about 310,000 clones, 87% being singletons. Source material: PBMCs or T cells enriched from blood (not recorded which). The source of these receptors is a woman aged 18-29 years who had recovered from COVID-19.

CDR3 residues: CASSSEAYGYTF. CDR3 bases: TGTGCCAGCAGCTCTGAGGCCTATGGCTACACCTTC. The rearrangement joins TRBV7-2 to TRBJ1-2, with D unclear. The germline gives CDR1 SGHTA, CDR2 FQGNSA. CDR3 length: 12 amino acids. V gave up 4 bases and J gave up 4 bases, with 7 bases separating them.

The chain joins TRBV6-5 to TRBJ1-2; D possibly corresponds to TRBD1 (5 bases). This CDR3 is built from 13 residues. Germline V gene sequence: CDR1 MNHEY, CDR2 SVGAGI. V was trimmed by 6 bases and J by 8 bases, leaving 16 bases between them. The CDR3 loop reads CASSRGRPGGYTF. In DNA form, the CDR3 reads TGTGCCAGCAGCCGGGGGAGACCGGGAGGCTACACCTTC.

The chain joins TRBV28 to TRBJ2-5; 13 bases agree with TRBD2. The J segment lost 2 bases and the V segment lost 6 bases, leaving 9 bases of the junction unmatched. Germline V lookup: CDR1 MDHEN, CDR2 SYDVKM. The CDR3 has 17 amino acids. The CDR3 nucleotides read TGTGCCAGCAGCTGGGGACTAGCGGGACGGGTGCAAGAGACCCAGTACTTC. Its translation: CASSWGLAGRVQETQYF.

This chain connects TRBV5-1 to TRBJ1-2, with 8 bases that match TRBD1. The CDR3 contains 15 residues. Germline V lookup: CDR1 SGHRS, CDR2 YFSETQ. V shed 0 bases and J 2 bases; nucleotides not matched to a gene: 3. CDR3 DNA: TGCGCCAGCAGCTTGGAAGCAGGGGGCAACTATGGCTACACCTTC. Protein: CASSLEAGGNYGYTF.

The chain has TRBV19 and TRBJ1-2, with TRBD1 identical over 9 bases. The CDR3 is 13 residues long. Germline V gene sequence: CDR1 LNHDA, CDR2 SQIVND (reference sequence). V shed 10 bases, J shed 4 bases, and the junction held 7 bases outside the gene matches. The CDR3 nucleotides are TGTGCCACCCGGGACAGGGTTCTCTATGGCTACACCTTC. As protein: CATRDRVLYGYTF.

The CDR3 protein is CASSEAQGPDTQYF. The CDR3, as DNA: TGTGCCAGCAGTGAAGCGCAGGGTCCAGATACGCAGTATTTT. V usage is TRBV2 and J usage is TRBJ2-3; the D gene is possibly TRBD1 (5 bases). The germline V gene has CDR1 SNHLY and CDR2 FYNNEI. This CDR3 has 14 amino acids. V lost 0 bases, J lost 4 bases, and 8 bases lay in between.

The chain carries TRBV5-1 and TRBJ2-2, with D uncertain. Germline V gene sequence: CDR1 SGHRS, CDR2 YFSETQ. CDR3 length: 16 amino acids. Trimming left V 6 bases short and J 5 bases short, with 20 bases between. DNA for the CDR3: TGCGCCAGCATATCGTTAAGTCTAGAGAATACCGGGGAGCTGTTTTTT. Amino acids: CASISLSLENTGELFF.

This clone was recorded many times. This chain connects TRBV4-1 to TRBJ2-1, with a tentative D call TRBD1 (8 bases). V was shortened by 0 bases and J by 5 bases, with 14 bases between the two germline ends. The CDR3 spans 16 residues. The germline CDR1 and CDR2 sequences are MGHRA and YSYEKL. As DNA, the CDR3 is TGCGCCAGCAGCCAAGATAGGACAGGGAGGGACAATGAGCAGTTCTTC. Translating gives CASSQDRTGRDNEQFF.

The DNA for the CDR3 is TGTGCCAGCTCACCTGGACATGGCAGGGGCACTAACTATGGCTACACCTTC. Residues: CASSPGHGRGTNYGYTF. The rearrangement uses TRBV18 and TRBJ1-2, with a tentative D call TRBD1 (6 bases). CDR3 length: 17 amino acids. V lost 3 bases, J lost 0 bases, and 17 bases lay in between. Germline assignment: CDR1 KGHSH and CDR2 LQKENI.

This clone appeared a single time. The CDR3 bases are TGTGCCTGGCTTAGGCGGGGCCTTCCCCACACTGAAGCTTTCTTT. It encodes CAWLRRGLPHTEAFF. The chain recombines TRBV30 with TRBJ1-1; TRBD1 is a possible D gene (5 bases). The CDR3 extends over 15 amino acids. The germline V gene has CDR1 GTSNPN and CDR2 SVGIG (reference sequence). Trimming took off 5 bases at V and 3 bases at J, with 19 bases between the two ends.

This chain connects TRBV4-1 to TRBJ1-4, with unresolved D. The CDR3 covers 17 residues. V was cut by 0 bases and J by 0 bases, with 11 bases left in between. Germline V gives CDR1 MGHRA, CDR2 YSYEKL. CDR3 sequence reads: CASSQDGIRATNEKLFF. The CDR3 DNA is TGCGCCAGCAGCCAAGACGGGATTAGAGCAACTAATGAAAAACTGTTTTTT.

J is TRBJ1-1 and V is TRBV7-2; tentatively, D is TRBD1 (5 bases). Germline CDR1 SGHTA, CDR2 FQGNSA. V was cut by 4 bases and J by 1 base, with 13 bases left in between. This CDR3 spans 15 amino acids. The CDR3 reads CASSSPRRGNTEAFF. The CDR3 nucleotides read TGTGCCAGCAGCTCCCCTAGGAGGGGGAACACTGAAGCTTTCTTT.

The chain employs TRBV18 and TRBJ2-3; D not resolved. The CDR3 has 12 amino acids. Germline values: CDR1 KGHSH, CDR2 LQKENI. Trimming cost V 5 bases and J 2 bases, with 5 bases left between them. CDR3 nucleotide sequence: TGTGCCAGCTCATGGGCCACAGATACGCAGTATTTT. Translating it yields CASSWATDTQYF.

This chain links TRBV11-1 with TRBJ1-6; 7 positions match TRBD1. Per the germline V gene, CDR1 is SGHAT and CDR2 is FQDESV (reference sequence). The CDR3 is 15 amino acids. Trimming removed 5 bases from V and 4 bases from J; junction bases left unmatched: 5. The DNA for the CDR3 is TGTGCCAGCAGCCCCGACAGGGCATATAATTCACCCCTCCACTTT. The encoded protein is CASSPDRAYNSPLHF.

The V gene is TRBV19, the J gene TRBJ1-2, with D perhaps matching TRBD1 (5 bases). The CDR3 runs to 15 residues. V gave up 2 bases and J gave up 3 bases, with 13 bases separating them. The germline V gene encodes CDR1 LNHDA and CDR2 SQIVND (reference sequence). The CDR3 here is CASSISRVGDYGYTF. DNA of the CDR3: TGTGCCAGTAGTATATCCAGGGTAGGGGACTATGGCTACACCTTC.

The chain couples TRBV5-5 to TRBJ2-4; no firm D call. This CDR3 region has 16 residues. V shed 4 bases and J shed 0 bases, with 14 bases lying between them. Germline CDR1 reads SGHKS; CDR2 reads YYEKEE (reference sequence). In nucleotides, the CDR3 is TGTGCCAGCAGCCTGGCGGTCGCCCAAGCCAAAAACATTCAGTACTTC. Residues: CASSLAVAQAKNIQYF.